These T cell receptor beta chains were read from a single sample in a study of T cell responses to AZD1222 COVID-19 vaccine. TCRdb's copy holds only in-frame clones and misses some; the assay was immunoSEQ multiplex PCR. The data show more than 95,000 clones, 93% seen once. The sample was peripheral blood, taken on day 0 of AZD1222 vaccination. Source of these receptors: an adult in good health. Each CDR3 is given with its conserved first and last residue. Each record gives: J gene, V gene, clone size, D gene, CDR3 DNA, CDR3 protein. The D gene is left open where the match is weak. Not all rows give a size; the values are once, few, many and, for expanded clones, a class.

>TRBJ2-1|TRBV10-2|NA|NA
TGCGCCAGCAGTTGGGACTCAGACAATGAGCAGTTCTTC
CASSWDSDNEQFF
>TRBJ2-1|TRBV12-3/TRBV12-4|NA|NA
TGTGCCAGCACAGTCTACAATGAGCAGTTCTTC
CASTVYNEQFF
>TRBJ2-7|TRBV7-9|NA|TRBD2
TGTGCCAGCAGCCCTCCCTCTGGACTAGCGGGAGTCGGGGCCTACGAGCAGTACTTC
CASSPPSGLAGVGAYEQYF
>TRBJ2-1|TRBV10-3|NA|TRBD2
TGTGCCACTACTAGCGGGAGCTGTGAGCAGTTCTTC
CATTSGSCEQFF
>TRBJ2-2|TRBV2|NA|NA
TGTGCCAGCAGTTTACAGTCCACCGGGGAGCTGTTTTTT
CASSLQSTGELFF
>TRBJ1-6|TRBV3-1/TRBV3-2|NA|TRBD1
TGTGCCAGCAGCCAAGATCCACGGACAGGGGCTTCACCCCTCCACTTT
CASSQDPRTGASPLHF
>TRBJ1-1|TRBV2|NA|NA
TGTGCCAGCCAAATGACGGGGGCTCGGACTGAAGCTTTCTTT
CASQMTGARTEAFF
>TRBJ2-7|TRBV19|NA|NA
TGTGCCAGTAGTATGGAGTTAGGACCCTACTACGAGCAGTACTTC
CASSMELGPYYEQYF
>TRBJ1-6|TRBV29-1|NA|NA
TGCAGCCTCCTTGGAGGGACGTATAATTCACCCCTCCACTTT
CSLLGGTYNSPLHF
>TRBJ1-1|TRBV2|NA|NA
TGTGCCAGCACCTCACGGACGAACACTGAAGCTTTCTTT
CASTSRTNTEAFF
>TRBJ2-7|TRBV28|NA|TRBD1
TGTGCCAGCAGCAAGACAGGGGGCTCCTACGAGCAGTACTTC
CASSKTGGSYEQYF
>TRBJ1-1|TRBV6-1|NA|NA
TGTGCCAGCAGTGAACATGAAGAGAGACAGATGGCTTTCTTT
CASSEHEERQMAFF
>TRBJ2-4|TRBV5-8|NA|NA
TGTGCCAGCAGCTTGGTAAGACAAAGGGACTTC
CASSLVRQRDF
>TRBJ2-3|TRBV27|NA|TRBD1
TGTGCCAGCAGTACCCGACAGGGGACAGATACGCAGTATTTT
CASSTRQGTDTQYF
>TRBJ1-1|TRBV11-2|NA|NA
TGTGCCAGCAAGGGGTGGGGGGGCACTGAAGCTTTCTTT
CASKGWGGTEAFF
>TRBJ2-7|TRBV2|NA|NA
TGTGCCAGCAGTCGAGACTCCGGAGTCTACGAGCAGTACTTC
CASSRDSGVYEQYF
>TRBJ2-7|TRBV20-1|NA|TRBD1
TGCAGTGCTAGTTTCGGACAGGGGTCAGGGGAGCAGTACTTC
CSASFGQGSGEQYF
>TRBJ2-7|TRBV18|NA|NA
TGTGCCAGCTCACCAACTTACGAGCAGTACTTC
CASSPTYEQYF
>TRBJ1-5|TRBV15|NA|TRBD1
TGTGCCACCAGCAGAGACAGGGGGTCAAATCAGCCCCAGCATTTT
CATSRDRGSNQPQHF
>TRBJ2-2|TRBV3-1/TRBV3-2|NA|NA
TGTGCCAGCAGCCCACAAGGGAACACCGGGGAGCTGTTTTTT
CASSPQGNTGELFF
>TRBJ1-3|TRBV3-1/TRBV3-2|NA|NA
TGTGCCAGCAGCCAAGATGACAGGCCTGGAAACACCATATATTTT
CASSQDDRPGNTIYF
>TRBJ1-5|TRBV5-4|few|TRBD1
TGTGCCAGCAGCTTTAAGGACAGGGGGCAGGATCAGCCCCAGCATTTT
CASSFKDRGQDQPQHF